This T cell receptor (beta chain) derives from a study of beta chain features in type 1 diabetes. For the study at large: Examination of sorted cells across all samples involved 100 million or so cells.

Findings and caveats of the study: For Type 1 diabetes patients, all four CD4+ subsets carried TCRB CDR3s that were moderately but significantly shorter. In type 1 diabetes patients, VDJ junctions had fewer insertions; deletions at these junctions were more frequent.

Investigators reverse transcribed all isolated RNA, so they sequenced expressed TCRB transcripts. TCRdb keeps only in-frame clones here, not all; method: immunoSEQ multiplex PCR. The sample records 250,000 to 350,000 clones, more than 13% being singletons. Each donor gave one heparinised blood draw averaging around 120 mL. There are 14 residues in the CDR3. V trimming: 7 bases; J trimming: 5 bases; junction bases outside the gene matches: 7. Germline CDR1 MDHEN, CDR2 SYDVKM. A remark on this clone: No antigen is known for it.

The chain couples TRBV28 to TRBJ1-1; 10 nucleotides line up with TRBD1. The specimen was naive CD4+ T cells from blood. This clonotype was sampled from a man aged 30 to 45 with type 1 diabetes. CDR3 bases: TGTGCCAGCACCTCCGGGACAGGGGTGACTGAAGCTTTCTTT. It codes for CASTSGTGVTEAFF.